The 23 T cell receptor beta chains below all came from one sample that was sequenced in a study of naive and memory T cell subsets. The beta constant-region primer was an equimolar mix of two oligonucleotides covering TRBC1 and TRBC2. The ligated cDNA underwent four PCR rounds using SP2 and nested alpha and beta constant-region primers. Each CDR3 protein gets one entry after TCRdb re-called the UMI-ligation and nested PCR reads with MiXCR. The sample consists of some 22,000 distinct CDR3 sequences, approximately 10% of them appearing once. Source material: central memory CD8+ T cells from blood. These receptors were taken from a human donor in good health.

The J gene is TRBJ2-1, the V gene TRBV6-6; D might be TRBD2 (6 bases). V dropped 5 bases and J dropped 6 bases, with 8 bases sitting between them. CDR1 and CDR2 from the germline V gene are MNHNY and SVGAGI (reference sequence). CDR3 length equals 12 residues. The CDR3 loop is CASSPGVNEQFF. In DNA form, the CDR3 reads TGTGCCAGCAGTCCGGGGGTCAATGAGCAGTTCTTC.

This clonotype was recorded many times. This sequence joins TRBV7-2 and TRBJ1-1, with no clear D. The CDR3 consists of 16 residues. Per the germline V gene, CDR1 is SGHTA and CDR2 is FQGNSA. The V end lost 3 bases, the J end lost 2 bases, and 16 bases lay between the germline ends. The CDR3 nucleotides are TGTGCCAGCAGCTTGACCGGAATTTCTAGAAACACTGAAGCTTTCTTT. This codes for CASSLTGISRNTEAFF.

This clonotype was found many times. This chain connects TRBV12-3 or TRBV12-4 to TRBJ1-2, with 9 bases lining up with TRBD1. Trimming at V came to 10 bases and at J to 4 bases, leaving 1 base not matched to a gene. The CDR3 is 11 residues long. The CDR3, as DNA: TGTGCCACGACAGGGGGCTATGGCTACACCTTC. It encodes CATTGGYGYTF.

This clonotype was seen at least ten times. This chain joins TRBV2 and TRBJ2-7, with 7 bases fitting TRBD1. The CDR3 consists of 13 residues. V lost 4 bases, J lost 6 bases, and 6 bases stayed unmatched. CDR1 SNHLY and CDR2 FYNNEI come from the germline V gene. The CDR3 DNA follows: TGTGCCAGCAGTGGAGGGACAGTTGGCGAGCAGTACTTC. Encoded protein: CASSGGTVGEQYF.

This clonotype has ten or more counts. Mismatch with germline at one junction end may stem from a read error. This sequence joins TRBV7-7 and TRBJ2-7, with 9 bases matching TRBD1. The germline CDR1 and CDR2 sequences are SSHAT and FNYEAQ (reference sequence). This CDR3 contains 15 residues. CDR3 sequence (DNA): TGTGCTAGCAGCCGCGGGACAGGGAGCTCCTACGAGCAGTACTTC. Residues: CASSRGTGSSYEQYF. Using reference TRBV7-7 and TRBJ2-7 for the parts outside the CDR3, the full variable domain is GAGVSQSPRYKVTKRGQDVTLRCDPISSHATLYWYQQALGQGPEFLTYFNYEAQPDKSGLPSDRFSAERPEGSISTLTIQRTEQRDSAMYRCASSRGTGSSYEQYFGPGTRLTVT.

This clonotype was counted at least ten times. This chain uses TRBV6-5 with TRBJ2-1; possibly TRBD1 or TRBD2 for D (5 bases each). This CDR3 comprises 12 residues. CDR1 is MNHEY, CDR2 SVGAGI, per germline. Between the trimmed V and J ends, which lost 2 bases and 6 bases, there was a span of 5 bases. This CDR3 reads CASSYGGNEQFF. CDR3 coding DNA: TGTGCCAGCAGTTACGGGGGCAATGAGCAGTTCTTC.

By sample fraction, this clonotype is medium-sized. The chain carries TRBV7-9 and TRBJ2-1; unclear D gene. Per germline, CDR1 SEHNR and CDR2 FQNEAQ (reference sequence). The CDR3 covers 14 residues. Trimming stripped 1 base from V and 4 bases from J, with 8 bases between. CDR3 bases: TGTGCCAGCAGCTTAGAGGTGGCTTACAATGAGCAGTTCTTC. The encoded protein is CASSLEVAYNEQFF.

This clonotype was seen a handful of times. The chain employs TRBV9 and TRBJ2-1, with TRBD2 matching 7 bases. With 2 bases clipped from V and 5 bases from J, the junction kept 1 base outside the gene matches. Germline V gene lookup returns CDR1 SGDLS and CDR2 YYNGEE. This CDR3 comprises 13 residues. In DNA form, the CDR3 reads TGTGCCAGCAGCGTGGCGGGAGACAATGAGCAGTTCTTC. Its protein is CASSVAGDNEQFF.

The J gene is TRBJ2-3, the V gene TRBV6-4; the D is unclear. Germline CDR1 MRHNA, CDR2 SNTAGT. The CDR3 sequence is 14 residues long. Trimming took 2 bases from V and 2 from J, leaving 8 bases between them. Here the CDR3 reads CASSDNQDTDTQYF. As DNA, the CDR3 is TGTGCCAGCAGTGACAACCAGGACACAGATACGCAGTATTTT.

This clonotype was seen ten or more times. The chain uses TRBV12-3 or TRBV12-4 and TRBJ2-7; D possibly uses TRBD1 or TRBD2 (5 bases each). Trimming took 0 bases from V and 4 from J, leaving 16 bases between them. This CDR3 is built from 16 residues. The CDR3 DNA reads TGTGCCAGCAGTTTAGCTGATTGGGGGAGCGGATACGAGCAGTACTTC. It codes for CASSLADWGSGYEQYF.

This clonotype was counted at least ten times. The CDR3: CASRTREAGEQFF. The DNA for the CDR3 is TGTGCCAGCAGGACCCGGGAGGCTGGTGAGCAGTTCTTC. This chain links TRBV27 with TRBJ2-1, with 7 bases aligning to TRBD2. Germline trimming cut 6 bases from V and 9 bases from J; bases unmatched to any gene: 8. This CDR3 region has 13 residues. Germline values: CDR1 MNHEY, CDR2 SMNVEV (reference sequence).

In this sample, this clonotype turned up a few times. The CDR3 DNA is TGTGGGGCGGGAGTATACGAGCAGTACTTC. Translated, it gives CGAGVYEQYF. The chain is built from TRBV28 and TRBJ2-7, with TRBD2 identical over 7 bases. CDR1 and CDR2 from the germline V gene are MDHEN and SYDVKM. There are 10 residues in the CDR3.

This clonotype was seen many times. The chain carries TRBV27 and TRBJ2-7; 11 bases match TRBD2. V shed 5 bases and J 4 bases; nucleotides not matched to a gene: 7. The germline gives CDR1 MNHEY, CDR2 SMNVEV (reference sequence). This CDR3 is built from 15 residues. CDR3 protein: CASSDGLAGFYEQYF. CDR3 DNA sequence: TGTGCCAGCAGTGATGGACTAGCGGGTTTTTACGAGCAGTACTTC.

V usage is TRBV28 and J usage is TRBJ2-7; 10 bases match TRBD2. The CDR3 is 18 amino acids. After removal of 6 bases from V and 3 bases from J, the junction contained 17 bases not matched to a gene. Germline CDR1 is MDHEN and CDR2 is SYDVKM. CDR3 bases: TGTGCCAGCAGGAAACAGGGTTGGGGAACTAGCGGGGACTACGAGCAGTACTTC. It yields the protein CASRKQGWGTSGDYEQYF.

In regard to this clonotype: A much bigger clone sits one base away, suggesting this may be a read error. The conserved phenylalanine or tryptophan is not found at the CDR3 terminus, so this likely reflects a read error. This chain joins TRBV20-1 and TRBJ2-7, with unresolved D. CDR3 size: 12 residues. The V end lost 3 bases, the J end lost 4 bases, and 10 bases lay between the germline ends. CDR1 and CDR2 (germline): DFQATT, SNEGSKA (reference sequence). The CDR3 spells CSASLVEYEQYS. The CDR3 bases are TGCAGTGCTAGTTTAGTCGAATACGAGCAGTACTCC.

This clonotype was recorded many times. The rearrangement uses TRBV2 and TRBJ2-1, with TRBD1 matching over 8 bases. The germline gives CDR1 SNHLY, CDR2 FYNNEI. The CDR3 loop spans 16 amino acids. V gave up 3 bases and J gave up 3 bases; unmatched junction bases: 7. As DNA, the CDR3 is TGTGCCAGCAGTGAGGTTATAGGGACAGGCTACAATGAGCAGTTCTTC. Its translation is CASSEVIGTGYNEQFF. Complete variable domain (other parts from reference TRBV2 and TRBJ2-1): EPEVTQTPSHQVTQMGQEVILRCVPISNHLYFYWYRQILGQKVEFLVSFYNNEISEKSEIFDDQFSVERPDGSNFTLKIRSTKLEDSAMYFCASSEVIGTGYNEQFFGPGTRLTVL.

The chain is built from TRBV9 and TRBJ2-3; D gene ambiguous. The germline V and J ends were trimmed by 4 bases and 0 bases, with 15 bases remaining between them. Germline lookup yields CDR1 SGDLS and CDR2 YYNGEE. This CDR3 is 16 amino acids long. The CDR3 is CASSIGVGRSTDTQYF. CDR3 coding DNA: TGTGCCAGCAGCATAGGAGTCGGGCGGAGCACAGATACGCAGTATTTT.

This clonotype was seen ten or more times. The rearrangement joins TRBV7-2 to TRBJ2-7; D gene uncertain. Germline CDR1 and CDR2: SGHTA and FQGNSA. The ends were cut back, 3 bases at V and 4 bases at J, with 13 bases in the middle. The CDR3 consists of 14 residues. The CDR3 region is CASSFPSSQYEQYF. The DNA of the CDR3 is TGTGCCAGCAGCTTCCCCTCTTCGCAGTACGAGCAGTACTTC.

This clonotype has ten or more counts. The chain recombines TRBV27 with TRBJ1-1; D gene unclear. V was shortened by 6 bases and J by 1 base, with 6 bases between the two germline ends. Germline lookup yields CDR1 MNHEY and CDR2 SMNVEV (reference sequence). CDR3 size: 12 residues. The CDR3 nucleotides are TGTGCCAGCAGGGAAGGGAACACTGAAGCTTTCTTT. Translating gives CASREGNTEAFF.

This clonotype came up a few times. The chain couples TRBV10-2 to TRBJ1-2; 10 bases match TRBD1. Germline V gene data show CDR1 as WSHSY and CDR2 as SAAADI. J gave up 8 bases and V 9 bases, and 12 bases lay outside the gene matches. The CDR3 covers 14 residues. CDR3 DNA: TGCGCCAGTGGGGACAGGGGAACGGGGGAAGGCTACACCTTC. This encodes CASGDRGTGEGYTF.

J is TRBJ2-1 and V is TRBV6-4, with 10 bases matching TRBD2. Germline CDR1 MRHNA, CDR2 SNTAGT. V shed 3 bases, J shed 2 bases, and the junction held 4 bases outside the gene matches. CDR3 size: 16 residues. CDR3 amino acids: CASSEIAGGAYNEQFF. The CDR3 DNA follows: TGTGCCAGCAGTGAAATAGCGGGAGGTGCCTACAATGAGCAGTTCTTC.

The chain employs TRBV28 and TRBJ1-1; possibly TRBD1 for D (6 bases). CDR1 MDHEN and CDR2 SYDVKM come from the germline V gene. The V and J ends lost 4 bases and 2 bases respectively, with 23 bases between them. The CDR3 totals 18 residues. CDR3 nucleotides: TGTGCCAGCAGTTCGGTGGGTCGGGGGGCGCATGTTAACACTGAAGCTTTCTTT. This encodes CASSSVGRGAHVNTEAFF.

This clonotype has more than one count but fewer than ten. CDR3 region: CASSVSSDTGELFF. The CDR3 DNA follows: TGTGCCAGCAGTGTTTCGTCGGACACCGGGGAGCTGTTTTTT. The chain joins TRBV6-4 to TRBJ2-2; no firm D call. Germline V gene lookup returns CDR1 MRHNA and CDR2 SNTAGT. Deletions cut 4 bases from V and 3 bases from J, with 9 bases between. This CDR3 has 14 residues.